Described below is a single T cell receptor beta chain sequence and its context. Its target is not known. These data come from a study of CD8+ T cells in alopecia areata. As for the study in general: At a dose of 5 to 10 mg twice daily, oral tofacitinib was given to treated patients. Regarding the study as a whole: While tofacitinib was given, many expanded lesional clones persisted in scalp and blood. In scalp samples, resident alphabeta T cells of normal skin are also sequenced.

The germline CDR1 and CDR2 sequences are SGHDT and YYEEEE. There are 14 residues in the CDR3. V was pared by 2 bases and J by 5 bases, with 13 bases between. Indicated treatment: oral pan-JAK inhibitor, 5-10 mg twice daily. Punch biopsies of lesional scalp, plus peripheral blood, were taken from alopecia areata patients. Investigators isolated RNA and reverse transcribed it into cDNA to act as the sequencing template. The protocol was immunoSEQ multiplex PCR, while the TCRdb copy is restricted to in-frame clones and leaves out a portion. The sample includes 90,000 or so clones, 40% to 50% of them seen just once.

The J gene is TRBJ2-5, the V gene TRBV5-6; D is undetermined. The starting material was CD8+ T cells sorted from blood, obtained at week 24, from a patient treated with tofacitinib. The receptor was derived from a human donor with alopecia areata. In nucleotides, the CDR3 is TGTGCCAGCAGCTTATCGATTCGAATGGAGACCCAGTACTTC. Amino acids: CASSLSIRMETQYF.